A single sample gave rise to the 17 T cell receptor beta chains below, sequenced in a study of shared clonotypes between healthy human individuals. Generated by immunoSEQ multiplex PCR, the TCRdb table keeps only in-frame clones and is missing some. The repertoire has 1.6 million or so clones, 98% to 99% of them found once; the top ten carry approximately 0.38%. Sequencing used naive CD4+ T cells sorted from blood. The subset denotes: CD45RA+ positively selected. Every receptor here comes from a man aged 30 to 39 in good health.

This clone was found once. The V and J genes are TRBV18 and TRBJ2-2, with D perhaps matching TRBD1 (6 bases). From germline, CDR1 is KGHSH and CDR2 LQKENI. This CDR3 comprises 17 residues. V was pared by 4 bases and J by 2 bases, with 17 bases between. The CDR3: CASSLTSRGVNTGELFF. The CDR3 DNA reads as TGTGCCAGCTCACTAACTTCCAGGGGCGTAAACACCGGGGAGCTGTTTTTT.

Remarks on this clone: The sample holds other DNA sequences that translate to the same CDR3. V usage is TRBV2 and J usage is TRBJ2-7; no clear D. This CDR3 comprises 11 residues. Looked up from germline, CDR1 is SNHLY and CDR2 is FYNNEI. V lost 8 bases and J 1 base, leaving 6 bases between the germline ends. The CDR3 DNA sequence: TGTGCCAGCCGCCTTTCCTACGAGCAGTACTTC. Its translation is CASRLSYEQYF.

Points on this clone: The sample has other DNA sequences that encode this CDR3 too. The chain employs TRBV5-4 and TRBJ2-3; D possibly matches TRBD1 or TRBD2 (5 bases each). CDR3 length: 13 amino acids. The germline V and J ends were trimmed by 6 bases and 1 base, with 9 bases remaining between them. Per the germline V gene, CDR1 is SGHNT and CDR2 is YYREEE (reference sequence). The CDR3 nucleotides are TGTGCCAGCACCCTGGGGGGCACAGATACGCAGTATTTT. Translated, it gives CASTLGGTDTQYF.

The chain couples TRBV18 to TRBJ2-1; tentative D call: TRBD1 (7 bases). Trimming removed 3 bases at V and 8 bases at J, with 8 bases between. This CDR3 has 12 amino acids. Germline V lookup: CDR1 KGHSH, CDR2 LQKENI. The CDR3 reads CASSPRGDEQFF. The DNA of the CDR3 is TGTGCCAGCTCACCCAGGGGGGATGAGCAGTTCTTC. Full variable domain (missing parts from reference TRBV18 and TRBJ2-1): NAGVMQNPRHLVRRRGQEARLRCSPMKGHSHVYWYRQLPEEGLKFMVYLQKENIIDESGMPKERFSAEFPKEGPSILRIQQVVRGDSAAYFCASSPRGDEQFFGPGTRLTVL.

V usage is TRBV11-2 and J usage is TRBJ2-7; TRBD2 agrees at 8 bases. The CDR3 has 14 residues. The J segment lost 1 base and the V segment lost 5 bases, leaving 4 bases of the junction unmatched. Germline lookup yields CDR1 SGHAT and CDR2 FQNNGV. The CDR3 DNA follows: TGTGCCAGCAGCGAAAGCGGGAGTTCCTACGAGCAGTACTTC. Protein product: CASSESGSSYEQYF.

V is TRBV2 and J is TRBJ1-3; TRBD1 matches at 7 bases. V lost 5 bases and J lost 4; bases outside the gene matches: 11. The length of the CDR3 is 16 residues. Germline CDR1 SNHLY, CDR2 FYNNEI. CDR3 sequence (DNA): TGTGCCAGCAGTTGGGCCCCCGGGACAGAAGGAAACACCATATATTTT. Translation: CASSWAPGTEGNTIYF. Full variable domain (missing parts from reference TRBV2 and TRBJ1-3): EPEVTQTPSHQVTQMGQEVILRCVPISNHLYFYWYRQILGQKVEFLVSFYNNEISEKSEIFDDQFSVERPDGSNFTLKIRSTKLEDSAMYFCASSWAPGTEGNTIYFGEGSWLTVV.

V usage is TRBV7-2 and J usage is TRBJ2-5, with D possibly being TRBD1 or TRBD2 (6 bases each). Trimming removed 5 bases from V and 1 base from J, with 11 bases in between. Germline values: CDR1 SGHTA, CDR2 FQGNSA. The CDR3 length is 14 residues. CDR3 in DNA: TGTGCCAGCAGCCGGGGGACACTCCAAGAGACCCAGTACTTC. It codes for CASSRGTLQETQYF.

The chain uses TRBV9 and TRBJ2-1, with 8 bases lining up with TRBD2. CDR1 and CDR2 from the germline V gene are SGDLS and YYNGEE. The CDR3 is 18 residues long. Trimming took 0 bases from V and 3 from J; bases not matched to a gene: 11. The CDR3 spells CASSVATGGPGGYNEQFF. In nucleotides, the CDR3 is TGTGCCAGCAGCGTAGCGACGGGAGGGCCCGGGGGCTACAATGAGCAGTTCTTC. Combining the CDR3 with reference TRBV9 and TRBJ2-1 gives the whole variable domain DSGVTQTPKHLITATGQRVTLRCSPRSGDLSVYWYQQSLDQGLQFLIQYYNGEERAKGNILERFSAQQFPDLHSELNLSSLELGDSALYFCASSVATGGPGGYNEQFFGPGTRLTVL.

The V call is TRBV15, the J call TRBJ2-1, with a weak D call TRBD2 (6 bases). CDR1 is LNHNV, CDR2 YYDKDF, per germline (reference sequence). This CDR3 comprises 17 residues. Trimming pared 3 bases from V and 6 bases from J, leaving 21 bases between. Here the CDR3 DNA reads TGTGCCACCAGCAGGAGTACGGGACTTGGTTCTGTCAATGAGCAGTTCTTC. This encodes CATSRSTGLGSVNEQFF.

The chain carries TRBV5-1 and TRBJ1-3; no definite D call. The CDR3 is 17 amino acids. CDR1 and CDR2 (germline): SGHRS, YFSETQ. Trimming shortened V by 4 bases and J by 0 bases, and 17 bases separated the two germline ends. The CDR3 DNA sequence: TGCGCCAGCAGCCTTGGGAGGTCGCGCCTCTCTGGAAACACCATATATTTT. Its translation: CASSLGRSRLSGNTIYF.

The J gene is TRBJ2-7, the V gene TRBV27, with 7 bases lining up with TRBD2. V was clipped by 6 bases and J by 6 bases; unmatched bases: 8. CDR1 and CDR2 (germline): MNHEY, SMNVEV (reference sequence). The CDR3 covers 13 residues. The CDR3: CASRREARGEQYF. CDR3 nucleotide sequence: TGTGCCAGCAGACGGGAGGCTCGGGGCGAGCAGTACTTC.

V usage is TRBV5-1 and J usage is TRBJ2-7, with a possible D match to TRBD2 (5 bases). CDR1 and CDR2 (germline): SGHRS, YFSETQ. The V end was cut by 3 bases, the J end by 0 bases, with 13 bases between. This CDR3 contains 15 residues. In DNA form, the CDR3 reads TGCGCCAGCAGCTCAGCCCCGGGAAGCTCCTACGAGCAGTACTTC. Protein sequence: CASSSAPGSSYEQYF.

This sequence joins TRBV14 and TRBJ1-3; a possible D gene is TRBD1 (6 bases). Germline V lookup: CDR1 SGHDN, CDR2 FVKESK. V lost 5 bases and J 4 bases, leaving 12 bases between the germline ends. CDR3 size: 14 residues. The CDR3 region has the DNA TGTGCCAGCAGCGCTACAGGGCCGGGAAACACCATATATTTT. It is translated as CASSATGPGNTIYF.

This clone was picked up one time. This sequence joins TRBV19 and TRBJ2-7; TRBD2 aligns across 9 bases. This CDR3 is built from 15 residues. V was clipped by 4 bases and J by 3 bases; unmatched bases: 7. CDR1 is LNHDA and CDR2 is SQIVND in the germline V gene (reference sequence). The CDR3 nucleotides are TGTGCCAGTAGTACCGTAGCGGGAGAGTACTACGAGCAGTACTTC. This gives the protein CASSTVAGEYYEQYF.

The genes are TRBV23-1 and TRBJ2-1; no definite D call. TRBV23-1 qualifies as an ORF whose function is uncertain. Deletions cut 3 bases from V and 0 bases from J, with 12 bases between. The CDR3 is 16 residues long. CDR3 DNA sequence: TGCGCCAGCAGTCAGACGGTGAACGACTCCTACAATGAGCAGTTCTTC. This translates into CASSQTVNDSYNEQFF.

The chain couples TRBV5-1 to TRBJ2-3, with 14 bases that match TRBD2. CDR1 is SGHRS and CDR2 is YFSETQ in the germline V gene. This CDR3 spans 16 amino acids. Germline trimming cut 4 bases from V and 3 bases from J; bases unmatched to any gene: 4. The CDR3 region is CASSPRLAGGTDTQYF. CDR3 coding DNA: TGCGCCAGCAGCCCCCGACTAGCGGGAGGGACAGATACGCAGTATTTT.

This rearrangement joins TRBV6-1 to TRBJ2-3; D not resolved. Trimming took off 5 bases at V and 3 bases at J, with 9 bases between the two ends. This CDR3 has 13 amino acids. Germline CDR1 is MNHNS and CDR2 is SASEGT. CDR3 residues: CASSSAGTDTQYF. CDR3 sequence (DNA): TGTGCCAGCAGTTCTGCCGGGACAGATACGCAGTATTTT.